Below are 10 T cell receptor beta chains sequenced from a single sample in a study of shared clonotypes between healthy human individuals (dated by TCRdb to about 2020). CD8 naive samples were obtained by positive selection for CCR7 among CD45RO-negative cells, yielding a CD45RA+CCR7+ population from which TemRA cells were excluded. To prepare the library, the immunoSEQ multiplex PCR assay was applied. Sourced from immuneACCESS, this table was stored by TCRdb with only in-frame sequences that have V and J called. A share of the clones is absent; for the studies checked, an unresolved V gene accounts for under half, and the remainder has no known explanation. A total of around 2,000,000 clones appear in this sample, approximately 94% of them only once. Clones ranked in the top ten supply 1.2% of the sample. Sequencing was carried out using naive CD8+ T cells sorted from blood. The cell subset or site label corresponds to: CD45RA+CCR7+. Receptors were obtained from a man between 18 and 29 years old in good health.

CDR3 amino acids: CASSASGTGGETQYF. The CDR3, as DNA: TGTGCCAGCAGCGCATCCGGGACAGGGGGAGAGACCCAGTACTTC. V usage is TRBV9 and J usage is TRBJ2-5, with 11 bases matching TRBD1. Germline CDR1 reads SGDLS; CDR2 reads YYNGEE. V lost 3 bases to trimming and J lost 4 bases; unmatched junction nucleotides: 5. This CDR3 spans 15 amino acids. The whole variable domain, filled in from reference TRBV9 and TRBJ2-5, reads DSGVTQTPKHLITATGQRVTLRCSPRSGDLSVYWYQQSLDQGLQFLIQYYNGEERAKGNILERFSAQQFPDLHSELNLSSLELGDSALYFCASSASGTGGETQYFGPGTRLLVL.

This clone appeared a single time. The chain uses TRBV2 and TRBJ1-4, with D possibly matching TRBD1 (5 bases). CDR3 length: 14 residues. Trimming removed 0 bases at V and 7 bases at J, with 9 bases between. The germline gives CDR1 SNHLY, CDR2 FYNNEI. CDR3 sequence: CASSEAGAGEKLFF. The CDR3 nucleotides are TGTGCCAGCAGTGAAGCAGGGGCGGGTGAAAAACTGTTTTTT.

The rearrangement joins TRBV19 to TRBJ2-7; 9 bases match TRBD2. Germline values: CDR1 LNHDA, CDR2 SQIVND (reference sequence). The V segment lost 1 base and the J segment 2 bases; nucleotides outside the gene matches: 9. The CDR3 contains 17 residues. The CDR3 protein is CASSIADSGRITYEQYF. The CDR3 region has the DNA TGTGCCAGTAGTATAGCTGATAGCGGGAGAATTACCTACGAGCAGTACTTC.

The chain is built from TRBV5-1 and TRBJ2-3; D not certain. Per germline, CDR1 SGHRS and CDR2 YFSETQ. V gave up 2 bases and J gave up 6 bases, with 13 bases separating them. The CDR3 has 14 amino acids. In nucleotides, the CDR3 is TGCGCCAGCAGCTTTGACTCTCCTGGGGATACGCAGTATTTT. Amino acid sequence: CASSFDSPGDTQYF.

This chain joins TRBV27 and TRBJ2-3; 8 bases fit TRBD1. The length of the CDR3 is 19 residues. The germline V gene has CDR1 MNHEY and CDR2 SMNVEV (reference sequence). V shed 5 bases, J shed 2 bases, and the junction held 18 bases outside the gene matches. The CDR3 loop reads CASSPPTGEPTYATDTQYF. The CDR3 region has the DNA TGTGCCAGCAGTCCGCCGACAGGGGAACCTACATACGCCACAGATACGCAGTATTTT.

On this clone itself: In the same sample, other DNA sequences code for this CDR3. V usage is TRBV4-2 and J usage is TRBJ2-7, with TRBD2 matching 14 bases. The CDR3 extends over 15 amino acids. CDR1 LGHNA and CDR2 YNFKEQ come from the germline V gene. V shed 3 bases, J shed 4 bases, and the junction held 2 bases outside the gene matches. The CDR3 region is CASSQGLAGVYEQYF. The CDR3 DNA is TGTGCCAGCAGCCAGGGACTAGCGGGGGTATACGAGCAGTACTTC.

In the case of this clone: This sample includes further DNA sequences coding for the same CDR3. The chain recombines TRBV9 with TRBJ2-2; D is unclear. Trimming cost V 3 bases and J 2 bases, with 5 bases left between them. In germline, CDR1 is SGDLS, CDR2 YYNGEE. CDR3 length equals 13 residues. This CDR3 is CASSEGNTGELFF. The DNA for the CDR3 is TGTGCCAGCAGCGAGGGTAACACCGGGGAGCTGTTTTTT.

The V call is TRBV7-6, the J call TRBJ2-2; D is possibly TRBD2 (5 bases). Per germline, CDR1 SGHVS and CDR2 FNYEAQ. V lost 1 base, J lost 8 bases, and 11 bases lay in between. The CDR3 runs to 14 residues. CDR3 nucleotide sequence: TGTGCCAGCAGCTTAGGGCCGGAGGATGGGGAGCTGTTTTTT. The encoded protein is CASSLGPEDGELFF.

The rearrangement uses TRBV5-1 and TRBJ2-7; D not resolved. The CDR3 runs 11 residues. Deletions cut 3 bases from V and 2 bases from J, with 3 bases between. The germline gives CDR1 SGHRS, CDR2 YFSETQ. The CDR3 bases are TGCGCCAGCAGCTCGACCTACGAGCAGTACTTC. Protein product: CASSSTYEQYF.

Written as DNA, the CDR3 is TGTGCCAGCACCCGGGGAGCAACAGATACGCAGTATTTT. Protein product: CASTRGATDTQYF. The V gene is TRBV27, the J gene TRBJ2-3; D is perhaps TRBD2 (5 bases). CDR1 MNHEY and CDR2 SMNVEV come from the germline V gene (reference sequence). The CDR3 extends over 13 amino acids. The ends were cut back, 7 bases at V and 3 bases at J, with 11 bases in the middle.